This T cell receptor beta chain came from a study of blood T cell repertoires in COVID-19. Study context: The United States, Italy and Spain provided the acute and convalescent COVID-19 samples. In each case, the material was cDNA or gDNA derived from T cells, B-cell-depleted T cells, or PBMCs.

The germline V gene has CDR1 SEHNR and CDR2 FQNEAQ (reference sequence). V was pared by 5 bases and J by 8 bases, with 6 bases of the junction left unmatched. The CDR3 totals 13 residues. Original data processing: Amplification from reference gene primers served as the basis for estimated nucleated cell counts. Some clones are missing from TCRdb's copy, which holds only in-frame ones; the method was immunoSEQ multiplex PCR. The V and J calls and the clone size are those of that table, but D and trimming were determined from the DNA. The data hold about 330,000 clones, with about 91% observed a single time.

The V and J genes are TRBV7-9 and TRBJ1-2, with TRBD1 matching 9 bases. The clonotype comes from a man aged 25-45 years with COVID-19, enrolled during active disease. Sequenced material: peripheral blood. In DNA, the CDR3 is TGTGCCAGCAGCGACCGGACAGGGGACGGCTACACCTTC. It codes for CASSDRTGDGYTF.